This T cell receptor beta chain is from a study of CD8+ T cells in alopecia areata. Deletions cut 3 bases from V and 5 bases from J, with 2 bases between. This CDR3 contains 11 residues. Germline CDR1 SEHNR, CDR2 FQNEAQ (reference sequence). There are a few counts of this clone. It was cDNA, reverse transcribed from extracted RNA, that served as the sequencing template. TCRdb's copy holds only in-frame clones and misses some; the assay was immunoSEQ multiplex PCR. Of 140,000 to 150,000 clones in the sample, roughly 46% were seen once. The chain uses TRBV7-9 and TRBJ2-1; D is uncertain. The specimen comprised CD4+ T cells sorted from blood, sampled at week 0. The sequence derives from a human donor with alopecia areata. The CDR3 loop is CASSFHNEQFF. The CDR3 nucleotides read TGTGCCAGCAGCTTCCACAATGAGCAGTTCTTC.